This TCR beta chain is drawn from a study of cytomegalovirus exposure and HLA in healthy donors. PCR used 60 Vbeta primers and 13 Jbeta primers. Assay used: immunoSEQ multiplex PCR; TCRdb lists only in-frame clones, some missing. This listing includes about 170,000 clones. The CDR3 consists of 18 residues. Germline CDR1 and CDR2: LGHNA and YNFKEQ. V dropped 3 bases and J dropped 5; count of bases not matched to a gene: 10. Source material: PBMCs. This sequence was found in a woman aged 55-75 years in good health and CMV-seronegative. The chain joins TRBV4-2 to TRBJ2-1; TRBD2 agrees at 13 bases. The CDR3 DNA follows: TGTGCCAGCAGCCATACTAGCGGGGGGGCGATTTTGGACAATGAGCAGTTCTTC. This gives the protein CASSHTSGGAILDNEQFF.